This entry lists 16 T cell receptor beta chains sequenced from one sample in a study of blood T cell repertoires in COVID-19. Some clones are missing from TCRdb's copy, which holds only in-frame ones; the method was immunoSEQ multiplex PCR. In the table there are about 100,000 clones, about 80% of which are singletons. The sequenced sample consisted of peripheral blood. Source of these receptors: a woman aged 70 to 79 with acute or convalescent COVID-19.

CDR3 residues: CASSPPDRNTGELFF. The CDR3 region has the DNA TGTGCCAGTAGTCCCCCAGACAGGAACACCGGGGAGCTGTTTTTT. The gene calls are TRBV19 and TRBJ2-2, with D tentatively TRBD1 (5 bases). Per the germline V gene, CDR1 is LNHDA and CDR2 is SQIVND (reference sequence). The CDR3 totals 15 residues. The V end was cut by 5 bases, the J end by 1 base, with 11 bases between.

The chain couples TRBV24-1 to TRBJ1-1, with 7 bases that match TRBD1. The V segment lost 5 bases and the J segment 3 bases; nucleotides outside the gene matches: 2. This CDR3 comprises 13 residues. CDR1 KGHDR and CDR2 SFDVKD come from the germline V gene. DNA of the CDR3: TGTGCCACCAGTGTCGGGACAGACACTGAAGCTTTCTTT. Its protein is CATSVGTDTEAFF.

The rearrangement uses TRBV18 and TRBJ1-5; D is ambiguous. Trimming removed 4 bases from V and 0 bases from J, with 10 bases in between. CDR1 KGHSH and CDR2 LQKENI come from the germline V gene. The CDR3 covers 15 residues. CDR3 DNA: TGTGCCAGCTCACTTGAGGGTCATAGCAATCAGCCCCAGCATTTT. The encoded protein is CASSLEGHSNQPQHF.

This chain uses TRBV9 with TRBJ2-3; D gene ambiguous. Per germline, CDR1 SGDLS and CDR2 YYNGEE. V gave up 6 bases and J gave up 4 bases, with 15 bases separating them. This CDR3 comprises 14 residues. The CDR3 loop reads CASTIGYGSDTQYF. CDR3 bases: TGTGCCAGCACCATTGGTTACGGGTCAGATACGCAGTATTTT.

V gene TRBV10-3 combines with J gene TRBJ2-2; 7 nucleotides line up with TRBD1. Germline values: CDR1 ENHRY, CDR2 SYGVKD. This CDR3 contains 13 residues. The V segment lost 2 bases and the J segment 8 bases; nucleotides outside the gene matches: 2. The CDR3 here is CAISEQGEGELFF. The CDR3 region has the DNA TGTGCCATCAGTGAGCAGGGGGAAGGGGAGCTGTTTTTT.

The chain has TRBV6-2 or TRBV6-3 and TRBJ1-5; D may be TRBD1 (5 bases). The CDR3 length is 14 residues. V shed 6 bases and J shed 2 bases, with 11 bases lying between them. Germline CDR1 and CDR2: MNHEY and SVGEGT. CDR3 in amino acids: CASSREIGNQPQHF. The CDR3 DNA is TGTGCCAGCAGCAGGGAGATCGGCAATCAGCCCCAGCATTTT.

V usage is TRBV6-1 and J usage is TRBJ1-6; 9 nucleotides agree with TRBD1. V gave up 3 bases and J gave up 9 bases; unmatched junction bases: 6. CDR1 and CDR2 (germline): MNHNS, SASEGT. CDR3 length: 15 residues. The CDR3 protein is CASSETGGKGSPLHF. The CDR3 coding sequence is TGTGCCAGCAGTGAGACAGGGGGTAAGGGTTCACCCCTCCACTTT.

This chain joins TRBV7-2 and TRBJ2-1, with TRBD2 matching over 8 bases. The trim removed 4 bases at V and 6 bases at J, leaving 14 bases unmatched. Germline-derived CDR1 and CDR2 are SGHTA and FQGNSA. The CDR3 runs 17 residues. CDR3 sequence (DNA): TGTGCCAGCAGCTCCTCGAGGGGCGGGGGGTGGTTCAATGAGCAGTTCTTC. It codes for CASSSSRGGGWFNEQFF. The whole variable domain, remainder taken from reference TRBV7-2 and TRBJ2-1, is GAGVSQSPSNKVTEKGKDVELRCDPISGHTALYWYRQSLGQGLEFLIYFQGNSAPDKSGLPSDRFSAERTGGSVSTLTIQRTQQEDSAVYLCASSSSRGGGWFNEQFFGPGTRLTVL.

The sample holds many counts of this clone. The CDR3 nucleotides are TGTGCCAGCAGTTCCCCGGGACAGGGGGCCGCACAGCCCCAGCATTTT. This gives the protein CASSSPGQGAAQPQHF. V gene TRBV6-6 combines with J gene TRBJ1-5; 12 bases agree with TRBD1. This CDR3 is 16 amino acids long. V trimming: 4 bases; J trimming: 7 bases; junction bases outside the gene matches: 8. From germline, CDR1 is MNHNY and CDR2 SVGAGI (reference sequence).

This chain links TRBV4-3 with TRBJ2-1; 9 bases fit TRBD2. Germline loops: CDR1 LGHNA, CDR2 YSLEER. V was clipped by 4 bases and J by 9 bases; unmatched bases: 13. CDR3 length equals 16 residues. The CDR3 sequence is CASSPQGSGGSSEQFF. The DNA of the CDR3 is TGCGCCAGCAGCCCCCAGGGGAGCGGGGGGTCGAGTGAGCAGTTCTTC.

This clone was seen once. The chain combines TRBV6-2 or TRBV6-3 with TRBJ2-5; 10 bases are shared with TRBD2. V lost 6 bases and J lost 1; bases outside the gene matches: 5. Germline loops: CDR1 MNHEY, CDR2 SVGEGT. The CDR3 runs to 15 residues. CDR3 nucleotide sequence: TGTGCCAGCAGCTCCATAGCGGGGGGCCAAGAGACCCAGTACTTC. Translated: CASSSIAGGQETQYF.

J is TRBJ2-1 and V is TRBV30; the D is unclear. The CDR3 sequence is 14 residues long. The germline CDR1 and CDR2 sequences are GTSNPN and SVGIG (reference sequence). V lost 8 bases and J 3 bases, leaving 17 bases between the germline ends. The CDR3 loop is CATGVRLRYNEQFF. CDR3 in DNA: TGTGCCACTGGAGTCCGACTGCGCTACAATGAGCAGTTCTTC.

CDR3 sequence: CATTGLAGGTYEQYV. The CDR3 nucleotides read TGTGCCACCACGGGACTAGCGGGGGGTACCTACGAGCAGTACGTC. The chain joins TRBV24-1 to TRBJ2-7, with 15 bases that match TRBD2. V lost 8 bases and J lost 2; bases outside the gene matches: 3. The CDR3 is 15 residues long. Germline CDR1 reads KGHDR; CDR2 reads SFDVKD.

The V call is TRBV6-6, the J call TRBJ1-1; the match to TRBD1 covers 8 bases. This CDR3 comprises 16 residues. V lost 4 bases to trimming and J lost 3 bases; unmatched junction nucleotides: 10. Germline CDR1 reads MNHNY; CDR2 reads SVGAGI (reference sequence). In DNA, the CDR3 is TGTGCCAGCAGTTTAAGGGACCTACAGGGGGACACTGAAGCTTTCTTT. This sequence encodes CASSLRDLQGDTEAFF.

The chain recombines TRBV6-1 with TRBJ1-6, with D unresolved. Germline CDR1 and CDR2: MNHNS and SASEGT. Trimming removed 5 bases at V and 5 bases at J, with 13 bases between. The CDR3 spans 15 residues. CDR3 residues: CASSRGPSDNSPLHF. As DNA, the CDR3 is TGTGCCAGCAGTAGAGGTCCCTCTGATAATTCACCCCTCCACTTT.

The chain is built from TRBV6-5 and TRBJ2-1; 10 bases match TRBD2. The germline V gene encodes CDR1 MNHEY and CDR2 SVGAGI. The ends lost 3 bases at V and 10 bases at J; junction bases unmatched: 6. The CDR3 runs to 14 residues. The CDR3 DNA follows: TGTGCCAGCAGTTATAAGCGGGGGGGCTGGGAGCAGTTCTTC. Translation gives CASSYKRGGWEQFF.